The 17 T cell receptor beta chains reported below all come from one sample, sequenced in a study of cytomegalovirus exposure and HLA in healthy donors. PCR was performed using 60 Vbeta and 13 Jbeta primers. Only in-frame clones appear in the TCRdb table, and some are missing; sequencing was by immunoSEQ multiplex PCR. The table has roughly 49,000 clones, 77% seen once. Sequenced: PBMCs. The receptors here all came from a woman aged 40 to 55 in good health and CMV-seropositive.

V gene TRBV18 combines with J gene TRBJ2-7; 8 bases fit TRBD1. Per germline, CDR1 KGHSH and CDR2 LQKENI. The V segment lost 6 bases and the J segment 6 bases; nucleotides outside the gene matches: 10. This CDR3 contains 14 residues. The CDR3 is CASSPSQGALEQYF. The CDR3 coding sequence is TGTGCCAGCTCCCCTAGTCAGGGGGCTCTCGAGCAGTACTTC.

The gene calls are TRBV9 and TRBJ2-7, with D perhaps matching TRBD1 (6 bases). Germline CDR1 is SGDLS and CDR2 is YYNGEE. CDR3 length equals 14 residues. The V and J ends lost 3 bases and 3 bases respectively, with 13 bases between them. In nucleotides, the CDR3 is TGTGCCAGCAGCGCCCAGGGGATAGGCTACGAGCAGTACTTC. Translating gives CASSAQGIGYEQYF.

This chain joins TRBV21-1 and TRBJ1-5; the table's D gene call, TRBD1, was not cross checked with the DNA. TRBV21-1 is flagged as a pseudogene. This CDR3 region has 13 residues. CDR3 protein: CASTPRWDQPQHF. The CDR3 bases are TGTGCCAGCACCCCCAGGTGGGATCAGCCCCAGCATTTT.

The chain recombines TRBV7-6 with TRBJ2-7; D is possibly TRBD2 (6 bases). V was shortened by 2 bases and J by 3 bases, with 11 bases between the two germline ends. The V gene's germline CDR1 is SGHVS and CDR2 FNYEAQ. The CDR3 totals 14 residues. The CDR3 DNA follows: TGTGCCAGCAGCTTACCGGTCGGGGGCTACGAGCAGTACTTC. It specifies CASSLPVGGYEQYF.

The gene calls are TRBV2 and TRBJ2-7, with D possibly TRBD2 on 7 matching bases. This CDR3 contains 15 residues. V gave up 6 bases and J gave up 3 bases, with 18 bases separating them. Germline-derived CDR1 and CDR2 are SNHLY and FYNNEI. CDR3 residues: CASSLRGGTFYEQYF. CDR3 sequence (DNA): TGTGCCAGCAGCCTTAGGGGGGGCACTTTCTACGAGCAGTACTTC. Together with reference TRBV2 and TRBJ2-7, the CDR3 gives the full variable domain: EPEVTQTPSHQVTQMGQEVILRCVPISNHLYFYWYRQILGQKVEFLVSFYNNEISEKSEIFDDQFSVERPDGSNFTLKIRSTKLEDSAMYFCASSLRGGTFYEQYFGPGTRLTVT.

The chain links TRBV5-4 to TRBJ2-3; 10 bases fit TRBD2. CDR3 length: 15 residues. CDR1 is SGHNT and CDR2 is YYREEE in the germline V gene (reference sequence). V lost 3 bases, J lost 4 bases, and 5 bases stayed unmatched. The CDR3 spells CASSSSGTSADTQYF. The DNA for the CDR3 is TGTGCCAGCAGCTCATCCGGGACTAGCGCAGATACGCAGTATTTT.

V and J are TRBV25-1 and TRBJ2-5; the D gene is possibly TRBD1 (5 bases). From germline, CDR1 is MGHDK and CDR2 SYGVNS. The ends were cut back, 2 bases at V and 3 bases at J, with 10 bases in the middle. The CDR3 runs 14 residues. CDR3 amino acids: CASSELQEKETQYF. In nucleotides, the CDR3 is TGTGCCAGCAGTGAACTACAGGAGAAAGAGACCCAGTACTTC.

This rearrangement joins TRBV19 to TRBJ1-4, with D possibly being TRBD1 (5 bases). V was shortened by 7 bases and J by 8 bases, with 17 bases between the two germline ends. This CDR3 is 14 amino acids long. CDR1 and CDR2 (germline): LNHDA, SQIVND (reference sequence). CDR3 nucleotide sequence: TGTGCCAGTAATAAACAGGATTTATCCGAAAAACTGTTTTTT. It encodes CASNKQDLSEKLFF.

The genes are TRBV7-9 and TRBJ1-2, with D perhaps TRBD1 (6 bases). This CDR3 is built from 14 residues. Trimming shortened V by 2 bases and J by 5 bases, and 12 bases separated the two germline ends. Germline V gives CDR1 SEHNR, CDR2 FQNEAQ (reference sequence). The CDR3 DNA reads as TGTGCCAGCAGCTTAAAAGGGGGGGAATATGGCTACACCTTC. Translated, it gives CASSLKGGEYGYTF.

The chain has TRBV27 and TRBJ2-5; D perhaps matches TRBD2 (5 bases). The V end was cut by 3 bases, the J end by 10 bases, with 18 bases between. Germline CDR1 reads MNHEY; CDR2 reads SMNVEV (reference sequence). CDR3 size: 14 residues. The CDR3 DNA reads TGTGCCAGCAGTTTTCCAGGCCCCGGGGAAGTCCAGTACTTC. Protein sequence: CASSFPGPGEVQYF.

This clone has just one count. CDR3 DNA sequence: TGCGCCAGCAGCCAGTGGACAGGGGACACTGAAGCTTTCTTT. This encodes CASSQWTGDTEAFF. The chain combines TRBV4-3 with TRBJ1-1, with 9 positions matching TRBD1. CDR1 and CDR2 from the germline V gene are LGHNA and YSLEER. The CDR3 has 14 amino acids. V lost 3 bases and J lost 3; bases outside the gene matches: 2.

J is TRBJ1-1 and V is TRBV7-2; D may be TRBD1 (5 bases). V was shortened by 0 bases and J by 7 bases, with 12 bases between the two germline ends. Per germline, CDR1 SGHTA and CDR2 FQGNSA. The CDR3 consists of 14 residues. This chain's CDR3 is CASSLAVAGLEAFF. CDR3 nucleotide sequence: TGTGCCAGCAGCTTAGCGGTTGCAGGGCTTGAAGCTTTCTTT. Full variable domain (remainder filled in from reference TRBV7-2 and TRBJ1-1): GAGVSQSPSNKVTEKGKDVELRCDPISGHTALYWYRQSLGQGLEFLIYFQGNSAPDKSGLPSDRFSAERTGGSVSTLTIQRTQQEDSAVYLCASSLAVAGLEAFFGQGTRLTVV.

This chain joins TRBV7-7 and TRBJ2-3; D unresolved. Germline CDR1 and CDR2: SSHAT and FNYEAQ (reference sequence). Trimming pared 5 bases from V and 0 bases from J, leaving 9 bases between. CDR3 length: 14 amino acids. The CDR3 here is CASSPRPSTDTQYF. The CDR3 nucleotides read TGTGCCAGCAGCCCCAGGCCAAGCACAGATACGCAGTATTTT.

V is TRBV5-6 and J is TRBJ1-2, with D hard to call. V shed 2 bases and J shed 5 bases, with 10 bases lying between them. CDR1 and CDR2 (germline): SGHDT, YYEEEE. The CDR3 totals 13 residues. The CDR3 coding sequence is TGTGCCAGCAGCTTAGTCGGAGGGTATGGCTACACCTTC. Translating gives CASSLVGGYGYTF.

The chain links TRBV11-2 to TRBJ2-3; a possible D gene is TRBD2 (5 bases). Germline values: CDR1 SGHAT, CDR2 FQNNGV. The germline V and J ends were trimmed by 2 bases and 7 bases, with 13 bases remaining between them. The CDR3 extends over 14 amino acids. This chain's CDR3 is CASSLSGGPNTQYF. CDR3 sequence (DNA): TGTGCCAGCAGCTTATCTGGCGGGCCAAATACGCAGTATTTT.

The rearrangement uses TRBV29-1 and TRBJ1-1; D gene unclear. The CDR3 contains 13 residues. The germline V gene encodes CDR1 SQVTM and CDR2 ANQGSEA. The V end lost 7 bases, the J end lost 1 base, and 13 bases lay between the germline ends. In DNA, the CDR3 is TGCAGCGCCACAATTGGTGGGAACACTGAAGCTTTCTTT. Translating it yields CSATIGGNTEAFF.

The chain carries TRBV25-1 and TRBJ2-7; D gene unclear. Between the trimmed V and J ends, which lost 1 base and 4 bases, there was a span of 8 bases. The CDR3 is 13 amino acids. Germline V CDR1 and CDR2: MGHDK, SYGVNS. The CDR3 here is CASSELRDYEQYF. CDR3 sequence (DNA): TGTGCCAGCAGTGAATTAAGAGATTACGAGCAGTACTTC.